This TCR beta chain was captured in a study of cytomegalovirus exposure and HLA in healthy donors. Overall study context: Membership in the Caucasian-associated ancestry cluster was found for 75% to 90% of almost 400 genotyped donors. Findings of the study overall: Cytomegalovirus status was reportedly diagnosed by the classifier with high specificity and sensitivity. Presence/absence analyses supposed approximately even sequencing depth among donors.

These donors, healthy bone marrow donors, were studied. Per the germline V gene, CDR1 is MNHEY and CDR2 is SVGAGI. The CDR3 extends over 12 amino acids. Trimming cost V 6 bases and J 4 bases, with 9 bases left between them. Note on this clone: The antigen is undetermined. Other DNA variants within this sample encode the same CDR3.

The PCR used 60 Vbeta and 13 Jbeta primers. TCRdb's copy holds only in-frame clones and misses some; the assay was immunoSEQ multiplex PCR. The table records roughly 180,000 clones, 84% of them present only once. Sequences were obtained from PBMCs. The origin of this receptor is a girl under 18 in good health and CMV-seropositive. This chain connects TRBV6-5 to TRBJ1-1; weak D call: TRBD1 (6 bases). CDR3 residues: CASSRGGTEAFF. The CDR3 DNA is TGTGCCAGCAGCCGAGGGGGCACTGAAGCTTTCTTT.